The sequence of this TCR beta chain was determined in a study of blood T cell repertoires in COVID-19. This CDR3 is 17 amino acids long. From germline, CDR1 is LGHNT and CDR2 FRNRAP. V shed 3 bases, J shed 0 bases, and the junction held 9 bases outside the gene matches. Profiling relied on immunoSEQ multiplex PCR, and the TCRdb table lists in-frame clones only, not all of them. The sample holds around 65,000 clones, approximately 86% seen once. V is TRBV12-5 and J is TRBJ2-3; TRBD1 matches 7 bases. The specimen sequenced was peripheral blood. The sequence was collected from a man older than 75 with active COVID-19. In DNA form, the CDR3 reads TGTGCTAGTGGTTTAGAAACCCGGGACAGCAGCACAGATACGCAGTATTTT. It is translated as CASGLETRDSSTDTQYF.